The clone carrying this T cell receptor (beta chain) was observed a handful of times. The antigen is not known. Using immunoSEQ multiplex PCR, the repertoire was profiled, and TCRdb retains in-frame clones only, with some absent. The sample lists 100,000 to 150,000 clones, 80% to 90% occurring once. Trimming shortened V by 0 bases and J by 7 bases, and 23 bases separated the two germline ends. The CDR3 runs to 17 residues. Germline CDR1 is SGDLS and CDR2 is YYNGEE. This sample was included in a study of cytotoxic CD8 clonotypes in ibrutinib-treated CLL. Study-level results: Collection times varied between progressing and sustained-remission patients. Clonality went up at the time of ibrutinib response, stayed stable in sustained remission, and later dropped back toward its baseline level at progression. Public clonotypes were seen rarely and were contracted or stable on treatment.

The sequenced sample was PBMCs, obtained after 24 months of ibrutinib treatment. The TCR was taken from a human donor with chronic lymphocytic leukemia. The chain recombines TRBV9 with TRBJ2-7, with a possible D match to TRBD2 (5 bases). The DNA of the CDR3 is TGTGCCAGCAGCGTAGAAGGAACCGGGGAATTCCAGGTGGAGCAGTACTTC. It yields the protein CASSVEGTGEFQVEQYF.